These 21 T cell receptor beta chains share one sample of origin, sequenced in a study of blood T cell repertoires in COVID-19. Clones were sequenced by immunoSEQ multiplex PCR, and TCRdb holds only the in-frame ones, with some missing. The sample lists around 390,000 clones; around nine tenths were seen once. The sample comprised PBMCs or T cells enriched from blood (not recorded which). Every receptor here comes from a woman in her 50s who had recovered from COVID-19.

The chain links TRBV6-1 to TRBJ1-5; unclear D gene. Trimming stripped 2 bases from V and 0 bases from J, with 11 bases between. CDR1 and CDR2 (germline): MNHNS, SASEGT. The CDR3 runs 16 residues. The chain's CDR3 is CASSELQAPSNQPQHF. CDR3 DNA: TGTGCCAGCAGTGAACTCCAGGCCCCTAGCAATCAGCCCCAGCATTTT.

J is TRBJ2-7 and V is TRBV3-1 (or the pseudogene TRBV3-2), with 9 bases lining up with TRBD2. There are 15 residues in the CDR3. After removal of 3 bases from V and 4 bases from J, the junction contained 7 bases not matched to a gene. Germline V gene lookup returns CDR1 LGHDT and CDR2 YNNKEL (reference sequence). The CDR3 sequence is CASSQIGTSHYEQYF. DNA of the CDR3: TGTGCCAGCAGCCAGATCGGGACTAGCCATTACGAGCAGTACTTC.

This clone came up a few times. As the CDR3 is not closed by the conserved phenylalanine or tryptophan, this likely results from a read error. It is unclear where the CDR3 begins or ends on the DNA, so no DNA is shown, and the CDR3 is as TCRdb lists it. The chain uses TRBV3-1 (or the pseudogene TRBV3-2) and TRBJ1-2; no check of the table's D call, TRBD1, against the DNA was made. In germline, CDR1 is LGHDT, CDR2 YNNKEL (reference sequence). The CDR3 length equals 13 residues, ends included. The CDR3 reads CASSQEIRRDRAT.

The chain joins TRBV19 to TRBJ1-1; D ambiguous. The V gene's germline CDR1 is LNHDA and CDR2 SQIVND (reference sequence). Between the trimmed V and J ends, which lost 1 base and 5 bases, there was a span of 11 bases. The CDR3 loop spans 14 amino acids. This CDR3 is CASSIVERKTEAFF. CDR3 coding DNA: TGTGCCAGTAGTATAGTGGAGCGGAAAACTGAAGCTTTCTTT.

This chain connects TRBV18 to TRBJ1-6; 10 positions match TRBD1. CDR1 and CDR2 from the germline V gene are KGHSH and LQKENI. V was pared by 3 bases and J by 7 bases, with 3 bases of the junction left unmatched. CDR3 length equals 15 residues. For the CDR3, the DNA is TGTGCCAGCTCACCCGGACAGGGGGGAAATTCACCCCTCCACTTT. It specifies CASSPGQGGNSPLHF.

For the CDR3, the DNA is TGTGCCAGCAGTTTCGCAGGGCCCACTGAAGCTTTCTTT. Translating it yields CASSFAGPTEAFF. The J gene is TRBJ1-1, the V gene TRBV27, with D tentatively TRBD1 (5 bases). Germline V gives CDR1 MNHEY, CDR2 SMNVEV (reference sequence). V lost 3 bases and J lost 4, with 9 bases in between. There are 13 residues in the CDR3.

The CDR3 DNA is TGTGCCAGCAGTCCCCTGGGACAGGACTACGAGCAGTACTTC. It codes for CASSPLGQDYEQYF. The chain is built from TRBV27 and TRBJ2-7; 8 bases match TRBD1. The CDR3 sequence is 14 residues long. Trimming removed 5 bases from V and 3 bases from J; junction bases left unmatched: 6. CDR1 and CDR2 from the germline V gene are MNHEY and SMNVEV (reference sequence).

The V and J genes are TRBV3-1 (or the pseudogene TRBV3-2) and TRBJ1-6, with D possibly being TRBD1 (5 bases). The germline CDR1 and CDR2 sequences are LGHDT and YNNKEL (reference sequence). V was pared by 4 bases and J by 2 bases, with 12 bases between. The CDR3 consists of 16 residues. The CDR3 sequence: CASSPRPGPYNSPLHF. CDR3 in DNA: TGTGCCAGCAGCCCCCGTCCAGGGCCCTATAATTCACCCCTCCACTTT.

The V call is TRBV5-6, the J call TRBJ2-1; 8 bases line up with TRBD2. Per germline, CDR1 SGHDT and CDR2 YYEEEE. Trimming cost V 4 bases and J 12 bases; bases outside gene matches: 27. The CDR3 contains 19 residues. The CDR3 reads CASSLGRSSGGPSWSVQFF. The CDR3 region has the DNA TGTGCCAGCAGCCTAGGGAGGTCCAGCGGGGGCCCCTCCTGGAGTGTGCAGTTCTTC.

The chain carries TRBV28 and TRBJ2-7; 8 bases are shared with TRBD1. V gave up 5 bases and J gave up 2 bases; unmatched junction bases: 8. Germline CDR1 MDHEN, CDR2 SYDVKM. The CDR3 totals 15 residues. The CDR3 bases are TGTGCCAGCAGTCCTCGGACAGGGTGGGCCTACGAGCAGTACTTC. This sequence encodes CASSPRTGWAYEQYF.

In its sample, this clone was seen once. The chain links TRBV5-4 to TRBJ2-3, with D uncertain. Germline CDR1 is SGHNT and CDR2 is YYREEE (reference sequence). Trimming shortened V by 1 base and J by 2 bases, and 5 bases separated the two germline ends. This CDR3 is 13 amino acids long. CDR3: CASSLLDTDTQYF. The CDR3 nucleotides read TGTGCCAGCAGCTTGCTAGACACAGATACGCAGTATTTT.

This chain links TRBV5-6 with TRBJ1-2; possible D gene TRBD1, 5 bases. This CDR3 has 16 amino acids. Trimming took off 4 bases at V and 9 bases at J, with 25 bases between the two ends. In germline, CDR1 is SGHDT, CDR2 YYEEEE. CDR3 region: CASSNLLGQSIFRYTF. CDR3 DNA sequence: TGTGCCAGCAGCAACCTCTTGGGGCAGTCCATTTTTCGCTACACCTTC. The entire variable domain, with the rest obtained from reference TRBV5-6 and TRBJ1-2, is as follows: DAGVTQSPTHLIKTRGQQVTLRCSPKSGHDTVSWYQQALGQGPQFIFQYYEEEERQRGNFPDRFSGHQFPNYSSELNVNALLLGDSALYLCASSNLLGQSIFRYTFGSGTRLTVV.

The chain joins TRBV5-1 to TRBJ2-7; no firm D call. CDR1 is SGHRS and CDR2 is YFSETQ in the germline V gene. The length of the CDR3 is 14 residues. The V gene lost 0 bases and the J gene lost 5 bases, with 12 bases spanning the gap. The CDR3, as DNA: TGCGCCAGCAGCTTGGGAAACGGAGAGAACGAGCAGTACTTC. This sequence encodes CASSLGNGENEQYF.

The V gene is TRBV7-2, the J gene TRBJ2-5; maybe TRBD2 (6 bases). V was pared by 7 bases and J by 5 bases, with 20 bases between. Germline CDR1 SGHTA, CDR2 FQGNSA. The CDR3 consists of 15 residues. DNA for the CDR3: TGTGCCAGCAACCTCGCGGGGTATCCGGGGGAGACCCAGTACTTC. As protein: CASNLAGYPGETQYF.

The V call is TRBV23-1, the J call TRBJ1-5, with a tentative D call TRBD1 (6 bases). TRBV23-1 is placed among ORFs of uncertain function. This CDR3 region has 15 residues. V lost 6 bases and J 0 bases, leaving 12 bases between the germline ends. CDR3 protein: CASRGVQGSNQPQHF. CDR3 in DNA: TGCGCCAGCAGGGGGGTACAGGGTAGCAATCAGCCCCAGCATTTT.

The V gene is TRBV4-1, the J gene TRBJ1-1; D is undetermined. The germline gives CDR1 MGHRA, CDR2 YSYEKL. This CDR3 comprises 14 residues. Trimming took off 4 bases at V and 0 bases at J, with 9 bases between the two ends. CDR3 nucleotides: TGCGCCAGCAGCCTAACTGAGATGAACACTGAAGCTTTCTTT. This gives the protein CASSLTEMNTEAFF.

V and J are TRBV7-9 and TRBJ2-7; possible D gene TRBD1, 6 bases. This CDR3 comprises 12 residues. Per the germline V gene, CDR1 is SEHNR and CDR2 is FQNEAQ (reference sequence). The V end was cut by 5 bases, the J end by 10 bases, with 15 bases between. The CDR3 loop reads CASSRTAYPQYF. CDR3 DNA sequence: TGTGCCAGCAGCCGGACAGCGTATCCTCAGTACTTC.

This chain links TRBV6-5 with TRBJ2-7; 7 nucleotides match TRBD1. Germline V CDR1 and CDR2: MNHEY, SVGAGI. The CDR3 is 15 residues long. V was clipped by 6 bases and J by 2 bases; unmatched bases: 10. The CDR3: CASRPRDSWAYEQYF. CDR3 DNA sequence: TGTGCCAGCAGGCCCCGGGACAGTTGGGCCTACGAGCAGTACTTC.

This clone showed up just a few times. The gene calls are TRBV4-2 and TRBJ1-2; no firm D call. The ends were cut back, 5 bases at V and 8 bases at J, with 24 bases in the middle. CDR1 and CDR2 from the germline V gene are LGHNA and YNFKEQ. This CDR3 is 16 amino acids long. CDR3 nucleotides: TGTGCCAGCAGCTCCTGGAATGAGGGTCCGGAAGAGGGCTACACCTTC. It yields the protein CASSSWNEGPEEGYTF.

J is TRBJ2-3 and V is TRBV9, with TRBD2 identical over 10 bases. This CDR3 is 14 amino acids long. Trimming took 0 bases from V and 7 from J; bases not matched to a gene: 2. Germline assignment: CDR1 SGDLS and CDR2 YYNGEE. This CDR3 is CASSVASGGYTQYF. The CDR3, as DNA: TGTGCCAGCAGCGTAGCTAGCGGGGGTTATACGCAGTATTTT. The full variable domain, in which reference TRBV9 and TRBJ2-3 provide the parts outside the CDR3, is DSGVTQTPKHLITATGQRVTLRCSPRSGDLSVYWYQQSLDQGLQFLIQYYNGEERAKGNILERFSAQQFPDLHSELNLSSLELGDSALYFCASSVASGGYTQYFGPGTRLTVL.

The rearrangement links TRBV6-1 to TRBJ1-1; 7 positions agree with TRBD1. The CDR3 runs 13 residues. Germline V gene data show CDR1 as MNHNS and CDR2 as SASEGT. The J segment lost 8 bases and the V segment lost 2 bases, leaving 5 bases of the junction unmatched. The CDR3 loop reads CASSEPGQAEAFF. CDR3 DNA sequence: TGTGCCAGCAGTGAACCCGGACAGGCGGAAGCTTTCTTT.